The T cell receptor beta chain under discussion was sequenced for a study of Ad26.COV2.S vaccination and SARS-CoV-2 variants. Overall study results and limits: Total responses of T cells may have been underestimated by the analyses of TCR breadth and depth.

The germline V gene encodes CDR1 SEHNR and CDR2 FQNEAQ (reference sequence). This CDR3 has 16 residues. Between the trimmed V and J ends, which lost 5 bases and 3 bases, there was a span of 20 bases. In the case of this clone: Antigen: not known.

Clones were read by immunoSEQ multiplex PCR, and TCRdb kept only the in-frame ones, dropping some. The sample has hundreds of thousands of clones, around 92% seen once; the top ten hold approximately 1.5%. The treatment was: around 19 received Ad26.COV2.S at low or high dose, single or two shots; about 5 received placebo; per-sample allocation not given. Day 63 after the first injection of vaccine or placebo was the sampling time. The TCR sequence derives from a person between 18 and 60 years old who received the Ad26.COV2.S COVID-19 vaccine or a placebo. The sequences come from peripheral blood, collected in a trial of Ad26.COV2.S vaccine versus placebo. The chain is built from TRBV7-9 and TRBJ2-7; D could derive from TRBD1 or TRBD2 (6 bases each). In DNA form, the CDR3 reads TGTGCCAGCAGCCAAGGTGAGGGGGGCAGTGTCTACGAGCAGTACTTC. It codes for CASSQGEGGSVYEQYF.